This T cell receptor beta chain was identified in a study of blood T cell repertoires in COVID-19. Original handling: Nucleated cell counts were estimated from reference gene primer amplification. Assay used: immunoSEQ multiplex PCR; TCRdb lists only in-frame clones, some missing. For V, J and clone size, that table is used; D and trimming come from the DNA. The table lists about 130,000 clones, 70% to 80% of them singletons. Germline CDR1 reads SGHNT; CDR2 reads YENEEA. V was pared by 4 bases and J by 5 bases, with 11 bases of the junction left unmatched. The CDR3 has 15 residues. The TCR comes from a woman in her seventies with COVID-19, enrolled during active disease. Sequenced material: peripheral blood. The genes are TRBV11-3 and TRBJ2-7, with 7 bases identical to TRBD1. CDR3: CASSSADRVLHEQYF. The CDR3 DNA sequence: TGTGCCAGCAGCTCAGCTGACAGGGTTTTGCACGAGCAGTACTTC.